This T cell receptor (beta chain) was observed in a study of graft-versus-host responses after intestinal transplantation. Study in general: All recipients were given anti-thymocyte globulin induction, and tacrolimus and steroids were then administered for approximately 3 years. General study findings and limits: Detected in recipient marrow were GvH clones, some of which were first observed in ileum or blood. High graft-versus-host to host-versus-graft clonal ratios were seen in allografts of patients with graft-donor T cell macrochimerism. HvG clone declines early post-transplant were associated with peak circulating GvH levels.

The method was immunoSEQ multiplex PCR; TCRdb's version includes in-frame clones alone and lacks a portion of them. The profile covers tens of thousands of clones, with about 90% appearing a single time and less than 3% taken by the ten largest. With respect to this clone: Its antigen is as yet unknown.

The germline V and J ends were trimmed by 0 bases and 8 bases, with 8 bases remaining between them. CDR1 ENHRY and CDR2 SYGVKD come from the germline V gene. The CDR3 has 13 amino acids. The sequence came from a human patient who received an intestinal transplant, so some T cells may come from the graft donor. This chain uses TRBV10-3 with TRBJ2-1, with D possibly called TRBD1 or TRBD2 (5 bases each). The material was PBMCs, obtained around 330 days after intestinal transplant. CDR3 sequence (DNA): TGTGCCATCAGTGAGTCACTAGGGGATGAGCAGTTCTTC. Encoded protein: CAISESLGDEQFF.